What follows are 21 T cell receptor beta chains derived from one specimen sequenced in a study of blood T cell repertoires in COVID-19. The method was immunoSEQ multiplex PCR; TCRdb's version includes in-frame clones alone and lacks a portion of them. This table has 120,000 or so clones, around 81% appearing once. The sequenced material came from peripheral blood. Receptors originate from a woman in her forties or fifties with acute or convalescent COVID-19.

The CDR3 loop is CASSLAGGNMNTEAFF. The CDR3 bases are TGCGCCAGCAGCTTGGCGGGGGGGAATATGAACACTGAAGCTTTCTTT. This chain uses TRBV5-1 with TRBJ1-1; tentatively, D is TRBD1 (5 bases). This CDR3 has 16 residues. With 0 bases removed from V and 0 bases from J, the gap between germline ends came to 12 bases. The germline V gene has CDR1 SGHRS and CDR2 YFSETQ.

Comments on this clone: At one boundary the junction diverges from the germline segment, which might be a read error. The chain links TRBV28 to TRBJ1-4; tentative D call: TRBD1 (5 bases). The CDR3 extends over 15 amino acids. From germline, CDR1 is MDHEN and CDR2 SYDVKM. CDR3 in amino acids: CASSAPGGDNEKLFF. DNA of the CDR3: TGTGCCAGCAGTGCCCCGGGGGGTGATAATGAAAAGCTGTTTTTT.

V gene TRBV7-8 combines with J gene TRBJ1-4; 8 positions match TRBD1. J gave up 8 bases and V 5 bases, and 13 bases lay outside the gene matches. Germline values: CDR1 SGHVS, CDR2 FQNEAQ. The CDR3 is 16 amino acids. CDR3 nucleotide sequence: TGTGCCAGCAGCACTGGACAGGGAGTTACGGGAGAAAAACTGTTTTTT. Translating it yields CASSTGQGVTGEKLFF.

The V call is TRBV27, the J call TRBJ2-1, with 8 bases fitting TRBD2. CDR1 and CDR2 from the germline V gene are MNHEY and SMNVEV (reference sequence). This CDR3 comprises 16 residues. The trim removed 2 bases at V and 10 bases at J, leaving 13 bases unmatched. The CDR3 is CASSLPTSGLLQEQFF. In nucleotides, the CDR3 is TGTGCCAGCAGTTTACCCACTAGCGGCCTATTACAGGAGCAGTTCTTC.

The chain carries TRBV5-6 and TRBJ1-6; no firm D call. CDR1 and CDR2 from the germline V gene are SGHDT and YYEEEE. Trimming pared 0 bases from V and 0 bases from J, leaving 10 bases between. The CDR3 loop spans 17 amino acids. In DNA, the CDR3 is TGTGCCAGCAGCTTGGGAGGGTTAAGCTCCTATAATTCACCCCTCCACTTT. This sequence encodes CASSLGGLSSYNSPLHF.

The chain couples TRBV7-9 to TRBJ2-1, with D possibly TRBD2 on 6 matching bases. V lost 5 bases to trimming and J lost 9 bases, with 20 bases between them. There are 15 residues in the CDR3. Germline CDR1 and CDR2: SEHNR and FQNEAQ (reference sequence). The CDR3 sequence: CASSPPGGGWGEQFF. In DNA, the CDR3 is TGTGCCAGCAGCCCCCCCGGGGGAGGTTGGGGTGAGCAGTTCTTC.

This clone was recorded only once. This chain uses TRBV7-6 with TRBJ2-2; 8 bases match TRBD2. Germline CDR1 reads SGHVS; CDR2 reads FNYEAQ. The length of the CDR3 is 17 residues. V shed 3 bases, J shed 4 bases, and the junction held 10 bases outside the gene matches. The CDR3 loop is CASSLKRGGSATGELFF. CDR3 nucleotides: TGTGCCAGCAGCTTGAAACGGGGGGGCTCCGCCACCGGGGAGCTGTTTTTT.

The chain has TRBV15 and TRBJ1-2; D is unclear. The CDR3 covers 17 residues. From germline, CDR1 is LNHNV and CDR2 YYDKDF (reference sequence). The V gene lost 0 bases and the J gene lost 0 bases, with 14 bases spanning the gap. DNA of the CDR3: TGTGCCACCAGCAGAGATTTGGCCCCGAGGCCTAACTATGGCTACACCTTC. The encoded protein is CATSRDLAPRPNYGYTF. The full variable domain, its missing parts supplied by reference TRBV15 and TRBJ1-2, is DAMVIQNPRYQVTQFGKPVTLSCSQTLNHNVMYWYQQKSSQAPKLLFHYYDKDFNNEADTPDNFQSRRPNTSFCFLDIRSPGLGDTAMYLCATSRDLAPRPNYGYTFGSGTRLTVV.

The chain couples TRBV5-5 to TRBJ2-5, with D unresolved. V was cut by 2 bases and J by 3 bases, with 11 bases left in between. Germline V lookup: CDR1 SGHKS, CDR2 YYEKEE (reference sequence). The CDR3 consists of 14 residues. CDR3 nucleotides: TGTGCCAGCAGCTTCGTAATGCAGGAAGAGACCCAGTACTTC. Protein product: CASSFVMQEETQYF.

This chain connects TRBV28 to TRBJ1-5; D call uncertain. The V gene's germline CDR1 is MDHEN and CDR2 SYDVKM. Deletions cut 7 bases from V and 6 bases from J, with 13 bases between. The CDR3 covers 13 residues. The CDR3 nucleotides are TGTGCCAGCAATAAACAAAAGTCTCAGCCCCAGCATTTT. This sequence encodes CASNKQKSQPQHF.

This chain links TRBV4-2 with TRBJ1-2, with D tentatively TRBD1 (5 bases). Germline lookup yields CDR1 LGHNA and CDR2 YNFKEQ. The CDR3 runs to 16 residues. Trimming pared 3 bases from V and 2 bases from J, leaving 16 bases between. CDR3 in amino acids: CASSQASNRKNYGYTF. The CDR3 DNA reads TGTGCCAGCAGCCAGGCAAGTAACAGGAAGAACTATGGCTACACCTTC.

The rearrangement joins TRBV6-5 to TRBJ2-2; TRBD2 matches at 7 bases. With 2 bases clipped from V and 8 bases from J, the junction kept 8 bases outside the gene matches. The CDR3 extends over 15 amino acids. Germline CDR1 is MNHEY and CDR2 is SVGAGI. CDR3 sequence reads: CASSYVGGAMGELFF. For the CDR3, the DNA is TGTGCCAGCAGTTACGTGGGAGGGGCTATGGGGGAGCTGTTTTTT.

The chain has TRBV5-4 and TRBJ2-1; 7 nucleotides match TRBD2. Germline CDR1 is SGHNT and CDR2 is YYREEE (reference sequence). There are 16 residues in the CDR3. The trim removed 2 bases at V and 2 bases at J, leaving 7 bases unmatched. CDR3 sequence reads: CASSLPGSGTYNEQFF. In nucleotides, the CDR3 is TGTGCCAGCAGCTTACCGGGCAGCGGGACCTACAATGAGCAGTTCTTC.

The chain employs TRBV6-5 and TRBJ2-2; 8 bases are shared with TRBD2. The CDR3 spans 15 residues. V dropped 6 bases and J dropped 1; count of bases not matched to a gene: 4. The germline V gene has CDR1 MNHEY and CDR2 SVGAGI. The CDR3 loop reads CASRLTSGNTGELFF. The CDR3 coding sequence is TGTGCCAGCAGATTAACTAGCGGGAACACCGGGGAGCTGTTTTTT.

This chain links TRBV18 with TRBJ2-7; no clear D. This CDR3 is 13 amino acids long. With 2 bases removed from V and 4 bases from J, the gap between germline ends came to 9 bases. In germline, CDR1 is KGHSH, CDR2 LQKENI. The CDR3 spells CASSPAAGYEQYF. In DNA form, the CDR3 reads TGTGCCAGCTCACCAGCGGCCGGGTACGAGCAGTACTTC.

V usage is TRBV27 and J usage is TRBJ1-1, with TRBD1 matching over 9 bases. This CDR3 is built from 13 residues. CDR1 and CDR2 from the germline V gene are MNHEY and SMNVEV (reference sequence). V shed 5 bases, J shed 9 bases, and the junction held 7 bases outside the gene matches. This chain's CDR3 is CASSGQGLRKAFF. In nucleotides, the CDR3 is TGTGCCAGCAGTGGACAGGGGCTGAGAAAAGCTTTCTTT.

V usage is TRBV2 and J usage is TRBJ2-3, with 9 bases aligning to TRBD1. V gave up 6 bases and J gave up 4 bases; unmatched junction bases: 14. The length of the CDR3 is 17 residues. Germline-derived CDR1 and CDR2 are SNHLY and FYNNEI. CDR3 bases: TGTGCCAGCAGCAAACGGTCGTCCGGGACAGGGTCAGATACGCAGTATTTT. Translating it yields CASSKRSSGTGSDTQYF.

The V and J genes are TRBV15 and TRBJ1-5; D not resolved. The CDR3 length is 12 residues. V shed 8 bases and J shed 2 bases, with 7 bases lying between them. CDR1 is LNHNV, CDR2 YYDKDF, per germline (reference sequence). The CDR3 bases are TGTGCCACCTCCTATGGCAATCAGCCCCAGCATTTT. Protein sequence: CATSYGNQPQHF.

V and J are TRBV6-1 and TRBJ1-2; 9 bases are a match to TRBD1. Germline CDR1 reads MNHNS; CDR2 reads SASEGT. This CDR3 comprises 15 residues. Germline trimming cut 2 bases from V and 2 bases from J; bases unmatched to any gene: 3. The CDR3 DNA sequence: TGTGCCAGCAGTGAAAACGGACAGGGGAACTATGGCTACACCTTC. Translated: CASSENGQGNYGYTF.

This chain uses TRBV19 with TRBJ1-1; 9 positions match TRBD1. The germline V gene has CDR1 LNHDA and CDR2 SQIVND (reference sequence). With 6 bases clipped from V and 1 base from J, the junction kept 3 bases outside the gene matches. The length of the CDR3 is 14 residues. The CDR3 loop reads CASRGQGWNTEAFF. In nucleotides, the CDR3 is TGTGCCAGTAGGGGACAGGGTTGGAACACTGAAGCTTTCTTT.

The chain joins TRBV20-1 to TRBJ1-1; D gene ambiguous. The CDR3 contains 9 residues. Germline V gene data show CDR1 as DFQATT and CDR2 as SNEGSKA (reference sequence). CDR3 in DNA: TGCAAGGCGGGAGCTGAAGCTTTCTTT. It yields the protein CKAGAEAFF.